These 27 T cell receptor beta chains came from one sample sequenced in a study of brain T cells in children with intractable seizures (dated by TCRdb to about 2021). The time point label of this sample denotes: blood from clinic visit 5 months post-surgery; TSC patient then seizure free. The library was obtained by the immunoSEQ multiplex PCR assay. The source is immuneACCESS, and TCRdb retained only in-frame sequences with V and J called. Part of the clones is not carried over; for the studies checked, unresolved V genes explain less than half of this, and the remainder is unexplained. This sample has about 340,000 clones in its table, and roughly 93% of those were observed once. 5.7% of the sample is held by the ten biggest clonotypes. The source material was peripheral blood, sampled roughly 5 months after surgery. These receptor sequences come from a boy younger than two with tuberous sclerosis and intractable seizures.

The V gene is TRBV7-9, the J gene TRBJ1-2; D unresolved. The CDR3 contains 15 residues. Trimming stripped 1 base from V and 2 bases from J, with 11 bases between. CDR1 SEHNR and CDR2 FQNEAQ come from the germline V gene (reference sequence). CDR3: CASSLETDLNYGYTF. The CDR3 DNA follows: TGTGCCAGCAGCTTAGAGACCGACTTAAACTATGGCTACACCTTC.

The chain joins TRBV25-1 to TRBJ2-7; the D is unclear. The germline V gene has CDR1 MGHDK and CDR2 SYGVNS. The CDR3 covers 12 residues. Between the trimmed V and J ends, which lost 6 bases and 0 bases, there was a span of 6 bases. The CDR3 spells CASRSSSYEQYF. In DNA form, the CDR3 reads TGTGCCAGCAGGTCGAGCTCCTACGAGCAGTACTTC.

Points on this clone: The sample carries other DNA sequences with the same CDR3. The J gene is TRBJ2-5, the V gene TRBV11-3; D is undetermined. The CDR3 loop spans 11 amino acids. Trimming pared 8 bases from V and 5 bases from J, leaving 9 bases between. The germline V gene has CDR1 SGHNT and CDR2 YENEEA. The CDR3 region is CASSLGETQYF. CDR3 DNA: TGTGCCAGCTCCTTGGGGGAGACCCAGTACTTC. Filled out from reference TRBV11-3 and TRBJ2-5, the complete variable domain reads EAGVVQSPRYKIIEKKQPVAFWCNPISGHNTLYWYLQNLGQGPELLIRYENEEAVDDSQLPKDRFSAERLKGVDSTLKIQPAELGDSAVYLCASSLGETQYFGPGTRLLVL.

The rearrangement links TRBV10-3 to TRBJ1-1; D unclear. The CDR3 covers 16 residues. In germline, CDR1 is ENHRY, CDR2 SYGVKD. V was trimmed by 0 bases and J by 0 bases, leaving 11 bases between them. The CDR3 loop is CAISESKLALNTEAFF. The CDR3 coding sequence is TGTGCCATCAGTGAGTCGAAGCTGGCCTTGAACACTGAAGCTTTCTTT.

The chain links TRBV11-3 to TRBJ2-1; no firm D call. With 6 bases removed from V and 6 bases from J, the gap between germline ends came to 18 bases. This CDR3 is built from 15 residues. The germline V gene encodes CDR1 SGHNT and CDR2 YENEEA. CDR3 sequence (DNA): TGTGCCAGCAGATCAGAAGGACCCCCCGGCAATGAGCAGTTCTTC. Translating it yields CASRSEGPPGNEQFF.

The chain carries TRBV12-3 or TRBV12-4 and TRBJ2-1, with D unresolved. This CDR3 is 13 amino acids long. Trimming took 3 bases from V and 8 from J, leaving 11 bases between them. The CDR3 DNA is TGTGCCAGCAGTTTCATGTTTGGCGATGAGCAGTTCTTC. Amino acids: CASSFMFGDEQFF.

Note on this clone: Other nucleotide sequences from this sample produce the same CDR3. The CDR3 protein is CASSFTQGATAFF. In DNA, the CDR3 is TGTGCCAGCAGTTTTACCCAGGGGGCTACGGCTTTCTTT. The V gene is TRBV27, the J gene TRBJ1-1, with 8 bases aligning to TRBD1. Per the germline V gene, CDR1 is MNHEY and CDR2 is SMNVEV (reference sequence). This CDR3 is 13 amino acids long. The V segment lost 3 bases and the J segment 11 bases; nucleotides outside the gene matches: 8.

The gene calls are TRBV18 and TRBJ1-2; 8 bases map to TRBD1. Germline V gene lookup returns CDR1 KGHSH and CDR2 LQKENI. The CDR3 is 14 amino acids. The V segment lost 3 bases and the J segment 5 bases; nucleotides outside the gene matches: 5. CDR3 coding DNA: TGTGCCAGCTCACCCCGGGACAGGTTTTATGGCTACACCTTC. This codes for CASSPRDRFYGYTF.

Comments on this clone: Other nucleotide sequences in the sample specify the same CDR3. This chain uses TRBV7-9 with TRBJ1-1, with D maybe TRBD1 (6 bases). The V gene lost 5 bases and the J gene lost 5 bases, with 9 bases spanning the gap. Germline assignment: CDR1 SEHNR and CDR2 FQNEAQ (reference sequence). This CDR3 has 12 residues. CDR3 in amino acids: CASSRGGTEAFF. DNA of the CDR3: TGTGCCAGCAGCCGAGGGGGGACTGAAGCTTTCTTT.

Points on this clone: Other DNA variants within this sample encode the same CDR3. The V and J genes are TRBV19 and TRBJ1-1; 7 nucleotides align to TRBD1. The CDR3 is 12 residues long. The V segment lost 7 bases and the J segment 4 bases; nucleotides outside the gene matches: 3. Looked up from germline, CDR1 is LNHDA and CDR2 is SQIVND (reference sequence). Here the CDR3 DNA reads TGTGCCAGTAATCCAGGGGGCACTGAAGCTTTCTTT. It specifies CASNPGGTEAFF.

The chain employs TRBV27 and TRBJ1-1, with D maybe TRBD1 (6 bases). V gave up 5 bases and J gave up 0 bases, with 10 bases separating them. The CDR3 sequence is 14 residues long. Per the germline V gene, CDR1 is MNHEY and CDR2 is SMNVEV (reference sequence). This CDR3 reads CASSLTGLNTEAFF. Here the CDR3 DNA reads TGTGCCAGCAGTCTTACAGGGCTGAACACTGAAGCTTTCTTT.

The chain is built from TRBV30 and TRBJ1-6; D remains unclear. The germline CDR1 and CDR2 sequences are GTSNPN and SVGIG (reference sequence). V lost 0 bases and J lost 0, with 6 bases in between. This CDR3 is 15 amino acids long. CDR3 sequence: CAWSVLGSYNSPLHF. CDR3 nucleotide sequence: TGTGCCTGGAGTGTATTGGGCTCCTATAATTCACCCCTCCACTTT.

This chain uses TRBV7-6 with TRBJ2-2; no definite D call. The CDR3 sequence is 15 residues long. V was shortened by 0 bases and J by 2 bases, with 7 bases between the two germline ends. CDR1 is SGHVS, CDR2 FNYEAQ, per germline. The DNA for the CDR3 is TGTGCCAGCAGCTTAGCCCCAGCAAACACCGGGGAGCTGTTTTTT. Amino acids: CASSLAPANTGELFF. The complete variable domain, with remaining parts taken from reference TRBV7-6 and TRBJ2-2, reads GAGVSQSPRYKVTKRGQDVALRCDPISGHVSLYWYRQALGQGPEFLTYFNYEAQQDKSGLPNDRFSAERPEGSISTLTIQRTEQRDSAMYRCASSLAPANTGELFFGEGSRLTVL.

V usage is TRBV19 and J usage is TRBJ2-7, with no clear D. The CDR3 sequence is 11 residues long. The V end was cut by 9 bases, the J end by 3 bases, with 9 bases between. Germline CDR1 reads LNHDA; CDR2 reads SQIVND (reference sequence). In DNA form, the CDR3 reads TGTGCCAGCGCGGACGGCTACGAGCAGTACTTC. It encodes CASADGYEQYF.

The chain couples TRBV2 to TRBJ1-5; possible D gene TRBD1, 6 bases. This CDR3 is 18 amino acids long. V was trimmed by 6 bases and J by 4 bases, leaving 25 bases between them. The germline CDR1 and CDR2 sequences are SNHLY and FYNNEI. The chain's CDR3 is CASSDLRDTNSLNQPQHF. CDR3 DNA sequence: TGTGCCAGCAGCGATCTCCGGGACACAAACAGCTTAAATCAGCCCCAGCATTTT.

This chain connects TRBV12-3 or TRBV12-4 to TRBJ1-2; no clear D. This CDR3 region has 13 residues. V dropped 3 bases and J dropped 2 bases, with 7 bases sitting between them. In nucleotides, the CDR3 is TGTGCCAGCAGTTTCGACCGGAACTATGGCTACACCTTC. Translating gives CASSFDRNYGYTF.

This chain joins TRBV19 and TRBJ1-2, with TRBD1 identical over 7 bases. Germline values: CDR1 LNHDA, CDR2 SQIVND (reference sequence). V was clipped by 1 base and J by 4 bases; unmatched bases: 6. The CDR3 consists of 15 residues. The CDR3 nucleotides read TGTGCCAGTAGTATAGGTTCGACAGGGTTCTATGGCTACACCTTC. The encoded protein is CASSIGSTGFYGYTF.

The J gene is TRBJ1-6, the V gene TRBV30, with 8 positions matching TRBD1. CDR3 length: 14 residues. The ends lost 3 bases at V and 8 bases at J; junction bases unmatched: 6. CDR1 and CDR2 from the germline V gene are GTSNPN and SVGIG (reference sequence). CDR3 amino acids: CAWSPGQGDSPLHF. The CDR3 nucleotides are TGTGCCTGGAGCCCTGGACAGGGCGATTCACCCCTCCACTTT.

The chain has TRBV6-1 and TRBJ1-2, with 8 bases lining up with TRBD1. V shed 2 bases and J 4 bases; nucleotides not matched to a gene: 3. The CDR3 totals 14 residues. Germline V gene lookup returns CDR1 MNHNS and CDR2 SASEGT. DNA of the CDR3: TGTGCCAGCAGTGAACCCGGGACAGGCTATGGCTACACCTTC. It translates to CASSEPGTGYGYTF.

This chain joins TRBV5-4 and TRBJ1-3; 10 positions agree with TRBD1. Unmatched junction bases numbered 9, after V lost 4 bases and J lost 2 bases. Germline V gene lookup returns CDR1 SGHNT and CDR2 YYREEE (reference sequence). The CDR3 has 17 amino acids. The CDR3 DNA follows: TGTGCCAGCAGCCCGCGCTCCGGGACAGGGGCTGGAAACACCATATATTTT. Amino acids: CASSPRSGTGAGNTIYF.

This clone was recorded only once. The CDR3 DNA is TGTGCCAGCAGTCAACAGGCAAATAATTCACCCCTCCACTTT. This codes for CASSQQANNSPLHF. The J gene is TRBJ1-6, the V gene TRBV25-1, with D perhaps matching TRBD1 (5 bases). The CDR3 runs 14 residues. Trimming removed 5 bases at V and 5 bases at J, with 10 bases between. Germline CDR1 and CDR2: MGHDK and SYGVNS.

This clone appeared once. V and J are TRBV30 and TRBJ1-5; 8 bases match TRBD1. The CDR3 is made up of 14 amino acids. The junction had 5 bases not matched to a gene; V was cut back by 2 bases and J by 5 bases. Germline lookup yields CDR1 GTSNPN and CDR2 SVGIG (reference sequence). The CDR3 nucleotides are TGTGCCTGGAGTACGGACAGGGTCTATCAGCCCCAGCATTTT. Its protein product is CAWSTDRVYQPQHF.

The chain couples TRBV24-1 to TRBJ1-1; unclear D gene. The germline CDR1 and CDR2 sequences are KGHDR and SFDVKD. V dropped 6 bases and J dropped 0 bases, with 7 bases sitting between them. CDR3 length: 13 amino acids. CDR3: CATSPGMNTEAFF. In DNA form, the CDR3 reads TGTGCCACCAGTCCGGGAATGAACACTGAAGCTTTCTTT.

V is TRBV19 and J is TRBJ1-1; the D gene is possibly TRBD1 (5 bases). This CDR3 region has 12 residues. The ends were cut back, 10 bases at V and 4 bases at J, with 13 bases in the middle. Germline V gives CDR1 LNHDA, CDR2 SQIVND (reference sequence). The CDR3 reads CATGWGVTEAFF. The CDR3 region has the DNA TGTGCCACTGGGTGGGGGGTCACTGAAGCTTTCTTT.

The rearrangement uses TRBV3-1 (or the pseudogene TRBV3-2) and TRBJ2-1; D ambiguous. With 1 base removed from V and 4 bases from J, the gap between germline ends came to 8 bases. CDR1 is LGHDT, CDR2 YNNKEL, per germline (reference sequence). The CDR3 has 14 amino acids. The CDR3 is CASSQVPIYNEQFF. The CDR3 DNA follows: TGTGCCAGCAGCCAAGTCCCGATATACAATGAGCAGTTCTTC.

The chain employs TRBV7-3 and TRBJ1-1; tentatively, D is TRBD1 (5 bases). Trimming removed 2 bases at V and 3 bases at J, with 7 bases between. CDR1 is SGHTA and CDR2 is FQGTGA in the germline V gene. The CDR3 totals 13 residues. CDR3 residues: CASSLQGYTEAFF. CDR3 bases: TGTGCCAGCAGCTTACAGGGTTACACTGAAGCTTTCTTT.

The V gene is TRBV6-5, the J gene TRBJ1-2; D is uncertain. Trimming took 8 bases from V and 4 from J, leaving 5 bases between them. There are 10 residues in the CDR3. CDR1 is MNHEY and CDR2 is SVGAGI in the germline V gene. The CDR3 coding sequence is TGTGCCAGCCGGAGCTATGGCTACACCTTC. Protein sequence: CASRSYGYTF.